Listed here is a single T cell receptor beta chain. The data were obtained in a study of cytomegalovirus exposure and HLA in healthy donors. The CDR3 runs to 15 residues. Germline V gene data show CDR1 as SEHNR and CDR2 as FQNEAQ (reference sequence). The PCR contained 60 Vbeta and 13 Jbeta primers. Sequenced by immunoSEQ multiplex PCR; TCRdb stores in-frame clones only, minus some. The table includes more than 85,000 clones, about 80% detected once. Material: PBMCs. The V call is TRBV7-9, the J call TRBJ2-5, with D perhaps TRBD1 (6 bases). The J call is doubtful: the DNA matches TRBJ2-7 better. This receptor was taken from a man aged 40-49 years in good health and CMV-seropositive. CDR3 loop: CASSLVGTQLYEQYF. CDR3 bases: TGTGCCAGCAGCCTAGTGGGGACACAACTCTACGAGCAGTACTTC.